One sample yielded the 16 T cell receptor beta chains listed below, sequenced in a study of CD8+CD57+ T cells in acquired aplastic anemia. Genomic DNA constituted the template upon which TCR beta VDJ and CDR3 profiling was performed. One entry per CDR3 protein, called by TCRdb with MiXCR from the reads. The sample lists roughly 63,000 distinct CDR3 sequences; approximately 54% were seen once. Sequenced material: sorted CD4+, CD8+, or CD8+CD57+ T cells (not recorded which) from PBMCs. The receptor set was obtained from a human donor in good health, serving as a control.

The genes are TRBV10-3 and TRBJ2-7; 9 nucleotides match TRBD1. CDR3 size: 14 residues. CDR1 ENHRY and CDR2 SYGVKD come from the germline V gene. V lost 6 bases, J lost 2 bases, and 5 bases stayed unmatched. CDR3 amino acids: CAISRQGGAYEQYF. The CDR3 DNA sequence: TGTGCCATCAGCCGACAGGGGGGGGCCTACGAGCAGTACTTC.

A word on this clonotype: This sequence may be a read error, since a much larger clone differs from it by one base. The CDR3 sequence: CAGSYTGGDREKLFF. CDR3 in DNA: TGTGCCGGCAGTTATACAGGGGGCGATCGTGAAAAACTGTTTTTT. This chain links TRBV6-5 with TRBJ1-4; 9 bases are a match to TRBD1. Per germline, CDR1 MNHEY and CDR2 SVGAGI. The CDR3 sequence is 15 residues long.

The rearrangement joins TRBV7-8 to TRBJ2-5; possibly TRBD1 for D (5 bases). This CDR3 comprises 15 residues. Germline assignment: CDR1 SGHVS and CDR2 FQNEAQ. Trimming stripped 8 bases from V and 2 bases from J, with 18 bases between. CDR3 loop: CASGLDRGIQETQYF. CDR3 DNA: TGTGCCAGCGGCCTCGATAGGGGCATTCAAGAGACCCAGTACTTC. Filled out from reference TRBV7-8 and TRBJ2-5, the complete variable domain reads GAGVSQSPRYKVAKRGQDVALRCDPISGHVSLFWYQQALGQGPEFLTYFQNEAQLDKSGLPSDRFFAERPEGSVSTLKIQRTQQEDSAVYLCASGLDRGIQETQYFGPGTRLLVL.

The chain uses TRBV11-2 and TRBJ2-1; tentative D call: TRBD1 (5 bases). Trimming removed 8 bases from V and 0 bases from J, with 11 bases in between. This CDR3 is built from 14 residues. Germline-derived CDR1 and CDR2 are SGHAT and FQNNGV. The CDR3 nucleotides are TGTGCCAGCGTCCGCGACAGCTCCTACAATGAGCAGTTCTTC. Its protein is CASVRDSSYNEQFF.

This clonotype was detected once. The chain links TRBV20-1 to TRBJ2-7; TRBD2 matches 13 bases. This CDR3 spans 13 amino acids. The ends lost 6 bases at V and 4 bases at J; junction bases unmatched: 3. The V gene's germline CDR1 is DFQATT and CDR2 SNEGSKA (reference sequence). DNA for the CDR3: TGCAGTGCACGGACTAGCGGGAGATACGAGCAGTACTTC. Encoded protein: CSARTSGRYEQYF.

The chain recombines TRBV5-1 with TRBJ2-7; TRBD2 agrees at 14 bases. The CDR3 has 16 residues. CDR1 and CDR2 (germline): SGHRS, YFSETQ. After removal of 0 bases from V and 6 bases from J, the junction contained 5 bases not matched to a gene. This CDR3 is CASSLGLAGGPPEQYF. CDR3 sequence (DNA): TGCGCCAGCAGCTTGGGACTAGCGGGGGGGCCACCCGAGCAGTACTTC. The full variable domain, in which reference TRBV5-1 and TRBJ2-7 provide the parts outside the CDR3, is KAGVTQTPRYLIKTRGQQVTLSCSPISGHRSVSWYQQTPGQGLQFLFEYFSETQRNKGNFPGRFSGRQFSNSRSEMNVSTLELGDSALYLCASSLGLAGGPPEQYFGPGTRLTVT.

The chain has TRBV25-1 and TRBJ1-2; a weak D match, TRBD1 (6 bases). In germline, CDR1 is MGHDK, CDR2 SYGVNS. This CDR3 region has 14 residues. V shed 6 bases and J shed 8 bases, with 19 bases lying between them. The CDR3 sequence is CASSLAARGQGYTF. In nucleotides, the CDR3 is TGTGCCAGCAGCTTAGCTGCACGGGGGCAAGGCTACACCTTC.

The chain couples TRBV15 to TRBJ2-2; D not resolved. V was trimmed by 0 bases and J by 5 bases, leaving 7 bases between them. The CDR3 has 14 residues. The germline CDR1 and CDR2 sequences are LNHNV and YYDKDF (reference sequence). The CDR3 protein is CATSRESETGELFF. DNA for the CDR3: TGTGCCACCAGCAGAGAAAGCGAGACCGGGGAGCTGTTTTTT.

The chain links TRBV20-1 to TRBJ2-5; D may be TRBD2 (5 bases). The CDR3 extends over 14 amino acids. The V and J ends lost 3 bases and 5 bases respectively, with 16 bases between them. From germline, CDR1 is DFQATT and CDR2 SNEGSKA (reference sequence). CDR3 in amino acids: CSASKATRSETQYF. The CDR3, as DNA: TGCAGTGCTAGTAAGGCCACTAGAAGTGAGACCCAGTACTTC.

The chain couples TRBV15 to TRBJ2-3; D remains unclear. The germline gives CDR1 LNHNV, CDR2 YYDKDF (reference sequence). This CDR3 contains 13 residues. Trimming shortened V by 6 bases and J by 1 base, and 8 bases separated the two germline ends. The CDR3 sequence is CATREFGTDTQYF. The CDR3 DNA reads as TGTGCCACCAGGGAGTTTGGCACAGATACGCAGTATTTT.

The chain is built from TRBV19 and TRBJ1-1, with D maybe TRBD1 (6 bases). Germline assignment: CDR1 LNHDA and CDR2 SQIVND (reference sequence). This CDR3 has 16 amino acids. The V end was cut by 1 base, the J end by 1 base, with 13 bases between. This chain's CDR3 is CASSIGADRPNTEAFF. CDR3 in DNA: TGTGCCAGTAGTATAGGGGCCGACAGGCCGAACACTGAAGCTTTCTTT.

A note on this clonotype: Lacking the conserved final phenylalanine or tryptophan, this CDR3 likely reflects a read error. The chain couples TRBV7-9 to TRBJ1-1, with TRBD1 matching over 7 bases. The CDR3 totals 14 residues. Germline CDR1 is SEHNR and CDR2 is FQNEAQ (reference sequence). CDR3 residues: CASRWGQMNTEAFL. The CDR3 DNA reads TGTGCCAGCAGATGGGGACAGATGAACACTGAGGCTTTCCTT.

The chain carries TRBV2 and TRBJ2-1; D remains unclear. Germline V CDR1 and CDR2: SNHLY, FYNNEI. This CDR3 is 12 amino acids long. V shed 4 bases and J shed 7 bases, with 8 bases lying between them. CDR3 sequence (DNA): TGTGCCAGCAGTGCCGGGTCTAATGAGCAGTTCTTC. Translation: CASSAGSNEQFF.

This clonotype was seen repeatedly, ten times or more. V usage is TRBV6-1 and J usage is TRBJ2-3; 7 nucleotides line up with TRBD1. With 1 base clipped from V and 0 bases from J, the junction kept 1 base outside the gene matches. The CDR3 has 15 residues. Looked up from germline, CDR1 is MNHNS and CDR2 is SASEGT. The CDR3: CASSEGQGSTDTQYF. The CDR3, as DNA: TGTGCCAGCAGTGAAGGACAGGGAAGCACAGATACGCAGTATTTT.

Points on this clonotype: The junction does not match germline at one end; this may be a read error. This chain connects TRBV29-1 to TRBJ1-2; 8 nucleotides match TRBD1. This CDR3 is built from 13 residues. Germline V gene sequence: CDR1 SQVTM, CDR2 ANQGSEA. The CDR3 nucleotides read TGCGGCGTGGAGTTACAGGGGGGCTATGGCTACACCTTC. The encoded protein is CGVELQGGYGYTF.

The chain links TRBV2 to TRBJ2-1; D is unclear. CDR1 and CDR2 (germline): SNHLY, FYNNEI. The V end lost 4 bases, the J end lost 5 bases, and 9 bases lay between the germline ends. The CDR3 has 13 residues. The CDR3 DNA follows: TGTGCCAGCAGTGGGCTTGCTAACAATGAGCAGTTCTTC. Its translation is CASSGLANNEQFF. The full variable domain, with the rest looked up from reference TRBV2 and TRBJ2-1, is EPEVTQTPSHQVTQMGQEVILRCVPISNHLYFYWYRQILGQKVEFLVSFYNNEISEKSEIFDDQFSVERPDGSNFTLKIRSTKLEDSAMYFCASSGLANNEQFFGPGTRLTVL.